This TCR beta chain stems from a study of regulatory T cells in long-lasting Graves disease. Broader study findings: Newly diagnosed disease favored TRBV20-1 and TRBJ2-1 over persistent disease.

With 4 bases removed from V and 4 bases from J, the gap between germline ends came to 19 bases. The CDR3 length is 16 residues. Per germline, CDR1 SGHVS and CDR2 FQNEAQ. CDR3-region Arm-PCR and iRepertoire HTBI primers produced the TCR beta libraries. TCRdb reprocessed the multiplex PCR reads with MiXCR, giving one entry per CDR3 protein. The sample holds fewer than 450,000 distinct CDR3 sequences, about 15% seen once. Time point in this sample: newly diagnosed GD, antithyroid drugs for less than 3 months. From PBMCs, RNA was extracted and then used to make the TCR library. This clonotype has at least ten counts. Its antigen remains unknown. These data also formed part of another study, on T cells in Graves' hyperthyroidism and ophthalmopathy.

The starting material was peripheral blood mononuclear cells (PBMCs), obtained at new diagnosis, from a patient treated with antithyroid drugs. The sequence was collected from a woman aged 40 to 50 with Graves disease. This chain uses TRBV7-8 with TRBJ2-5, with D tentatively TRBD1 (5 bases). CDR3 sequence: CASSSSTDLHGETQYF. The CDR3 bases are TGTGCCAGCAGCTCCTCGACAGATTTGCACGGAGAGACCCAGTACTTC.